A single count supports the clone carrying this T cell receptor (beta chain). This specimen comes from a study of shared clonotypes between healthy human individuals. CDR3 length: 13 residues. Looked up from germline, CDR1 is SQVTM and CDR2 is ANQGSEA. Trimming at V came to 6 bases and at J to 4 bases, leaving 4 bases not matched to a gene. Sequencing was performed with immunoSEQ multiplex PCR; in TCRdb, only in-frame clones are kept and a portion is missing. Here the sample spans millions of clones, roughly 93% being singletons. Healthy HIV-negative adults without recent acute infections or vaccinations served as donors.

Sequencing used naive CD4+ T cells from PBMCs. This sample's subset: CD45RA+ positively selected. The genes are TRBV29-1 and TRBJ1-4; 8 nucleotides agree with TRBD1. This sequence was found in a man younger than 35 in good health. Some clones in this sample may be carry-over from other donors' samples. CDR3 DNA: TGCAGCGTCACGGGACAGGATAATGAAAAACTGTTTTTT. It specifies CSVTGQDNEKLFF.